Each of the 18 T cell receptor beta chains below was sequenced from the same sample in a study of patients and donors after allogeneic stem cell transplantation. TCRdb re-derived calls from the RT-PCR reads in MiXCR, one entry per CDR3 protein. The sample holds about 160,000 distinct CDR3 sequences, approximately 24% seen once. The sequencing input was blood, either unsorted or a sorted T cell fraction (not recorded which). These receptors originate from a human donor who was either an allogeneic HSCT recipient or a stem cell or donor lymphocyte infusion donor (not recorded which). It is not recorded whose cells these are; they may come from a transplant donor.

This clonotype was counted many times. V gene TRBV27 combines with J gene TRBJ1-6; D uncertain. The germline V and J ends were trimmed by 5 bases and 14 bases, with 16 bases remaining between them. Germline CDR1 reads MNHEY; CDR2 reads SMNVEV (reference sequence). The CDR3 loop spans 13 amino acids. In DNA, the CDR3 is TGTGCCAGCAGTCCATCTTATGGAGGCTCCCTCCACTTT. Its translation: CASSPSYGGSLHF.

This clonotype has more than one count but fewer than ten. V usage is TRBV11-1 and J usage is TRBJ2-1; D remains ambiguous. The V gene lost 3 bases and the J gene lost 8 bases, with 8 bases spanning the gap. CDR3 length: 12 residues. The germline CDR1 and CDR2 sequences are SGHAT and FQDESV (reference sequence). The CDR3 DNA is TGTGCCAGCAGCTTGGGTTCTGATGAGCAGTTCTTC. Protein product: CASSLGSDEQFF.

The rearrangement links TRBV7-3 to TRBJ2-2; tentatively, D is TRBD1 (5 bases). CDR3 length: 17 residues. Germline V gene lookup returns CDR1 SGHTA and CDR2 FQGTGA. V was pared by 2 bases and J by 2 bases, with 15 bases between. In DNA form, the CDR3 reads TGTGCCAGCAGCTTAGATTCGGGCAGGGTCAACACCGGGGAGCTGTTTTTT. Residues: CASSLDSGRVNTGELFF.

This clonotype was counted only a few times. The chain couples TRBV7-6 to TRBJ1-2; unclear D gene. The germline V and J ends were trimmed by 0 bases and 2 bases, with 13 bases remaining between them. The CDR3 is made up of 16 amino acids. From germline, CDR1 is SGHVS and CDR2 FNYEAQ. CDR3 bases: TGTGCCAGCAGCTTAGCGGATTATCGACTAAACTATGGCTACACCTTC. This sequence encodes CASSLADYRLNYGYTF.

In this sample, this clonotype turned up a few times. CDR3 region: CASSFPLGRPLGETQYF. In DNA, the CDR3 is TGTGCCAGCAGCTTTCCCCTAGGCAGGCCCCTGGGAGAGACCCAGTACTTC. This rearrangement joins TRBV7-8 to TRBJ2-5; D unclear. V dropped 3 bases and J dropped 4 bases, with 21 bases sitting between them. Germline V gene sequence: CDR1 SGHVS, CDR2 FQNEAQ. This CDR3 has 17 amino acids.

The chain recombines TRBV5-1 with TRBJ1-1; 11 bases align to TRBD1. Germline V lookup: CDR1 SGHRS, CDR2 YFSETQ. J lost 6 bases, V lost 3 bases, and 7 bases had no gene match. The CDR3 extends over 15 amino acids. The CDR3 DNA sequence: TGCGCCAGCAGCTCGGAGGACAGGGGGCTTCCTGAAGCTTTCTTT. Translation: CASSSEDRGLPEAFF.

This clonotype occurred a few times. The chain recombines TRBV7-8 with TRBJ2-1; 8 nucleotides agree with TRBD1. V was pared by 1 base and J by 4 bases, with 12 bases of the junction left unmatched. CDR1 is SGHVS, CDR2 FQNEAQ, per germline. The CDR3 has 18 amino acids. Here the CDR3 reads CASSLEVQDRAFYNEQFF. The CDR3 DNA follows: TGTGCCAGCAGCTTAGAAGTTCAGGACAGGGCTTTTTACAATGAGCAGTTCTTC.

The CDR3, as DNA: TGTGCCAGCAGTCCTTGGACTAGCGGCTCCTACGAGCAGTACTTC. This codes for CASSPWTSGSYEQYF. This chain uses TRBV27 with TRBJ2-7; 10 bases match TRBD2. Looked up from germline, CDR1 is MNHEY and CDR2 is SMNVEV (reference sequence). The CDR3 contains 15 residues. V lost 5 bases and J lost 0; bases outside the gene matches: 4.

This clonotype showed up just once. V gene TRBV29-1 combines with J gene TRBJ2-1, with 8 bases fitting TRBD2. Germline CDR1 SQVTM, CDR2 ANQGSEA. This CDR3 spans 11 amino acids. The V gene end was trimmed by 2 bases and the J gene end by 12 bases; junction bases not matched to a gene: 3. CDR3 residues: CSVEQGTRQFF. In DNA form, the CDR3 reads TGCAGCGTTGAACAGGGGACTAGGCAGTTCTTC.

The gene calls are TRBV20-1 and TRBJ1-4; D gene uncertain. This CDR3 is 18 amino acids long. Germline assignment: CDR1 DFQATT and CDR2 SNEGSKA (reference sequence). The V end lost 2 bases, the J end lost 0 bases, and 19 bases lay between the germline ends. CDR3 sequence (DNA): TGCAGTGCTAGACTGGCAGCCCCGACGGATTCAACTAATGAAAAACTGTTTTTT. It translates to CSARLAAPTDSTNEKLFF.

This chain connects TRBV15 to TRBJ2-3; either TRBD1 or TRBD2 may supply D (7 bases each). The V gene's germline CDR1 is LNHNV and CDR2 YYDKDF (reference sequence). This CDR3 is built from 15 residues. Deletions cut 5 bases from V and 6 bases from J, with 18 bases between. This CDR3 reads CATSRPGGGSDTQYF. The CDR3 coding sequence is TGTGCCACCAGCCGCCCAGGGGGGGGGTCCGATACGCAGTATTTT.

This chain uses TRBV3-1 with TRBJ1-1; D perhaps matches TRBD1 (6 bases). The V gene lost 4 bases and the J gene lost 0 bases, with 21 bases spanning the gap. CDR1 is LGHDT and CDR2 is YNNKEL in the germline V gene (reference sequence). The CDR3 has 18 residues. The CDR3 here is CASSLGLKGVRLNTEAFF. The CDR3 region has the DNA TGTGCCAGCAGCCTAGGACTTAAGGGGGTCCGCCTGAACACTGAAGCTTTCTTT.

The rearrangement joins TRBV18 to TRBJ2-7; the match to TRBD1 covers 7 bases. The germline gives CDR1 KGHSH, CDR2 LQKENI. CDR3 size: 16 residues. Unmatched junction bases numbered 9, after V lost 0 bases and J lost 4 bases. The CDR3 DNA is TGTGCCAGCTCACCACCTGGGACAGCCAGGGATTACGAGCAGTACTTC. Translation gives CASSPPGTARDYEQYF.

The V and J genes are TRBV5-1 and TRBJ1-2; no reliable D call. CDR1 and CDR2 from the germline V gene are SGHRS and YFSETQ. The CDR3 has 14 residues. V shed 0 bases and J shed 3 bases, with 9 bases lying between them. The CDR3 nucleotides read TGCGCCAGCAGCTTGGGCGATCCCCACTATGGCTACACCTTC. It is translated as CASSLGDPHYGYTF. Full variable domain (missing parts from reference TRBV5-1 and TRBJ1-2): KAGVTQTPRYLIKTRGQQVTLSCSPISGHRSVSWYQQTPGQGLQFLFEYFSETQRNKGNFPGRFSGRQFSNSRSEMNVSTLELGDSALYLCASSLGDPHYGYTFGSGTRLTVV.

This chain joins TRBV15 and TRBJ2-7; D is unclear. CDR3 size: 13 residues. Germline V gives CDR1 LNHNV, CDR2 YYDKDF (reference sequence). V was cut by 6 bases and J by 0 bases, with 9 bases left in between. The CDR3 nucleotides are TGTGCCACCAGTCCCCGACACTCCTACGAGCAGTACTTC. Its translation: CATSPRHSYEQYF.

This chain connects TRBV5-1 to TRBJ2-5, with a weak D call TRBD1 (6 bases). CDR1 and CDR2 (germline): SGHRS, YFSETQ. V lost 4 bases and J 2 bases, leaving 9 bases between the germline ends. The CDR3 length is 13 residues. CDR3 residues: CASSTQGQETQYF. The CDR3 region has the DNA TGCGCCAGCAGCACTCAGGGGCAAGAGACCCAGTACTTC.

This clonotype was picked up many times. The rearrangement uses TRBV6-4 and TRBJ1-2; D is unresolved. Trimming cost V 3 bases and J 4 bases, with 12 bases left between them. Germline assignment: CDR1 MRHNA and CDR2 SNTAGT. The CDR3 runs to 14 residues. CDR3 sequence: CASSEFGLGYGYTF. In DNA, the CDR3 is TGTGCCAGCAGTGAATTTGGCCTTGGCTATGGCTACACCTTC.

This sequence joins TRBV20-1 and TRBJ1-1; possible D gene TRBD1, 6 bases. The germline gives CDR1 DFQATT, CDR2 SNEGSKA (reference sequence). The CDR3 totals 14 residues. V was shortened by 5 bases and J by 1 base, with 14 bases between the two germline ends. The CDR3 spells CSAYTGLGNTEAFF. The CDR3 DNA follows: TGCAGTGCTTATACAGGGTTGGGGAACACTGAAGCTTTCTTT.